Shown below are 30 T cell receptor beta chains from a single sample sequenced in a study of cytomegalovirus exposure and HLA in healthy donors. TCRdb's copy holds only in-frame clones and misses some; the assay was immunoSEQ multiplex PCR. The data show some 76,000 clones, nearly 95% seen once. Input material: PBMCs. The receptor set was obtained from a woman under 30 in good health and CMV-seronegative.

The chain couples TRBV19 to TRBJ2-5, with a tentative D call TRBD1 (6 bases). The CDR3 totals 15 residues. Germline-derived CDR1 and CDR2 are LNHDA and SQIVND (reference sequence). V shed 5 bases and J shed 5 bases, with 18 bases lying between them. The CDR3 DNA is TGTGCCAGTAGTCTCCATCGGGACACGGAGGAGACCCAGTACTTC. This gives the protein CASSLHRDTEETQYF.

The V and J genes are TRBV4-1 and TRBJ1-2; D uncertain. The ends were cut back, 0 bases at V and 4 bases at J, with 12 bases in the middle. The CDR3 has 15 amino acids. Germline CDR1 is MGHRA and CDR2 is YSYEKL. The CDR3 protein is CASSQEPGSFYGYTF. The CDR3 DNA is TGCGCCAGCAGCCAAGAGCCAGGCTCATTCTATGGCTACACCTTC.

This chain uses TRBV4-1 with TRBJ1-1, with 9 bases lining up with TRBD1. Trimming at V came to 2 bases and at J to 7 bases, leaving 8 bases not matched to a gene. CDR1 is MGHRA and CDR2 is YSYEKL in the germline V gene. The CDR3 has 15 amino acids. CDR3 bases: TGCGCCAGCAGCCAAACCGACAGGGGGAATAGTGAAGCTTTCTTT. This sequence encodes CASSQTDRGNSEAFF.

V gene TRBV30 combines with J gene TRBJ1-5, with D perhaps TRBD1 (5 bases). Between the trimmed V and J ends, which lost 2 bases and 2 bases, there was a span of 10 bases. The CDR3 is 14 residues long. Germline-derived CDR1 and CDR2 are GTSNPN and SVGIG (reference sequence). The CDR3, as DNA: TGTGCCTGGAGTACGACAGTGGGCAATCAGCCCCAGCATTTT. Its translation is CAWSTTVGNQPQHF.

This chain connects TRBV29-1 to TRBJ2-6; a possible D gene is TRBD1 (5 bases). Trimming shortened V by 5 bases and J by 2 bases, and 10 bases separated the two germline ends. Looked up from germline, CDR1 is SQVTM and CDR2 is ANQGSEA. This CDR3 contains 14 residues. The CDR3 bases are TGCAGCGTTCGTGGGGCCACTGGGGCCAACGTCCTGACTTTC. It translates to CSVRGATGANVLTF.

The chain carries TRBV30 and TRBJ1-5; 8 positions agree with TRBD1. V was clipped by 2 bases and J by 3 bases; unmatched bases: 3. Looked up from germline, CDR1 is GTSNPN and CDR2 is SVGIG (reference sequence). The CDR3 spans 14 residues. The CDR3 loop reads CAWSSTGVNQPQHF. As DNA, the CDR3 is TGTGCCTGGAGTTCGACAGGGGTCAATCAGCCCCAGCATTTT.

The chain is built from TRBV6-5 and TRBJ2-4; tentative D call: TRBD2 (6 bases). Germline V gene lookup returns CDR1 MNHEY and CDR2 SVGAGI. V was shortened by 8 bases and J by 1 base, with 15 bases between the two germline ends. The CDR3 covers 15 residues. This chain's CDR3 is CASGKGAGAKNIQYF. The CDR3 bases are TGTGCCAGCGGGAAAGGGGCGGGGGCCAAAAACATTCAGTACTTC.

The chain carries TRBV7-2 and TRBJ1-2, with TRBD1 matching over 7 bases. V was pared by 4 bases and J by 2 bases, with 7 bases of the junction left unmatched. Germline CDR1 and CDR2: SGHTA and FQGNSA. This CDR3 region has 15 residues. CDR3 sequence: CASSSTGVVNYGYTF. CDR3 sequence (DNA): TGTGCCAGCAGCTCAACAGGGGTTGTAAACTATGGCTACACCTTC.

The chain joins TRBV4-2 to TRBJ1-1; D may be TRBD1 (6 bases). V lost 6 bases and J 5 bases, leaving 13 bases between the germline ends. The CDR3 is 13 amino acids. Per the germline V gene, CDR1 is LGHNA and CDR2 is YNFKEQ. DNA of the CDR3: TGTGCCAGCAGTCAGAGGGGGGGAACTGAAGCTTTCTTT. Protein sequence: CASSQRGGTEAFF.

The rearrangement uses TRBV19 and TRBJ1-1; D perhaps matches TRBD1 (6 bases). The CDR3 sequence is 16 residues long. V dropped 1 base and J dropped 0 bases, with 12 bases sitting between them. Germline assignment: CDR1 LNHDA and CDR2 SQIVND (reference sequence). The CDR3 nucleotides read TGTGCCAGTAGTATAGGCCGAGGACAGCTGAACACTGAAGCTTTCTTT. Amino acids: CASSIGRGQLNTEAFF.

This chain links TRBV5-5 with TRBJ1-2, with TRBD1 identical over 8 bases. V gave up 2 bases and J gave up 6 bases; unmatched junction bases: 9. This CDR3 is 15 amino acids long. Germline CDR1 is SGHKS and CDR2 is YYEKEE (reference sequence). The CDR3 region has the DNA TGTGCCAGCAGCTTCTTGGACAGGGTGATTGATGGCTACACCTTC. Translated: CASSFLDRVIDGYTF.

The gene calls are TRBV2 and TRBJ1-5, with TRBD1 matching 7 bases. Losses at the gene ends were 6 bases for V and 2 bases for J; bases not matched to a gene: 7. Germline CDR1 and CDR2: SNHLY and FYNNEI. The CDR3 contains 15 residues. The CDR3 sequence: CASSPDRAGNQPQHF. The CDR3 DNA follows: TGTGCCAGCAGCCCCGACAGGGCGGGCAATCAGCCCCAGCATTTT. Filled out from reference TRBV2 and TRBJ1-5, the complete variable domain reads EPEVTQTPSHQVTQMGQEVILRCVPISNHLYFYWYRQILGQKVEFLVSFYNNEISEKSEIFDDQFSVERPDGSNFTLKIRSTKLEDSAMYFCASSPDRAGNQPQHFGDGTRLSIL.

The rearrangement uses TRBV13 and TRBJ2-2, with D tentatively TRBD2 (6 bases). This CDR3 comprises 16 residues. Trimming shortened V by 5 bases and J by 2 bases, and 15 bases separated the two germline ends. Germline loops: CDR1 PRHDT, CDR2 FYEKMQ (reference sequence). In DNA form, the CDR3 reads TGTGCCAGCAGCCAAGATCCGGGACTTAACACCGGGGAGCTGTTTTTT. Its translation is CASSQDPGLNTGELFF.

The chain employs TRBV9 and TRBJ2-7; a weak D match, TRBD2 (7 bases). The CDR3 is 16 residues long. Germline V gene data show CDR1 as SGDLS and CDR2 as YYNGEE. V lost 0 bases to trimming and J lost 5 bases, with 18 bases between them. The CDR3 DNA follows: TGTGCCAGCAGCGTAGAGGGCGGACGGGGGGCCCACGAGCAGTACTTC. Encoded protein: CASSVEGGRGAHEQYF.

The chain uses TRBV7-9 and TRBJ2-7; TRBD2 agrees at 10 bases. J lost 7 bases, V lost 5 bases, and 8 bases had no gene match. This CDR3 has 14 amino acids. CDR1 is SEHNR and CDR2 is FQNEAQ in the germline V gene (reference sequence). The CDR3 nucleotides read TGTGCCAGCAGCGGAAGCGGACTAGCGGAAGAGCAGTACTTC. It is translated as CASSGSGLAEEQYF.

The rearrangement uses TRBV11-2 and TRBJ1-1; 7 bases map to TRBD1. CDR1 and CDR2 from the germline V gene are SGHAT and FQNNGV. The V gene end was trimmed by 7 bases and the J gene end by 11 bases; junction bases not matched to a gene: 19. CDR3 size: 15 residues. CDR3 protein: CASIGGHTGEAGAFF. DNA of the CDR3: TGTGCCAGCATCGGGGGCCATACAGGGGAAGCCGGGGCTTTCTTT.

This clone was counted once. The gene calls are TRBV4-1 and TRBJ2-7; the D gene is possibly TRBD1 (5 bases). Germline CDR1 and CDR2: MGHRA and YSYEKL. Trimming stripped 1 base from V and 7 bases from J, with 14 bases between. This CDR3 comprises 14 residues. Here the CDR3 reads CASSQGLAKGEQYF. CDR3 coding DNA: TGCGCCAGCAGCCAAGGTCTTGCCAAGGGGGAGCAGTACTTC.

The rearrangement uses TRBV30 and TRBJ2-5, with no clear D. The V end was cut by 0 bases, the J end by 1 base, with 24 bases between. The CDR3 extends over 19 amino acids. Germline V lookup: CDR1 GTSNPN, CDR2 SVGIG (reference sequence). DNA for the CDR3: TGTGCCTGGAGTGTTAAATTCACATTTCGGGTTTCTGTCCAAGAGACCCAGTACTTC. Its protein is CAWSVKFTFRVSVQETQYF.

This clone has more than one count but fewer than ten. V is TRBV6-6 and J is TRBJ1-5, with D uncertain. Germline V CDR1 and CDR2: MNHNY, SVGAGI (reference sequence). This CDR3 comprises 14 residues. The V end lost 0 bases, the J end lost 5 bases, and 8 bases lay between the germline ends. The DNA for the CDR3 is TGTGCCAGCAGTTACTCGAGGGCAGATCAGCCCCAGCATTTT. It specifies CASSYSRADQPQHF.

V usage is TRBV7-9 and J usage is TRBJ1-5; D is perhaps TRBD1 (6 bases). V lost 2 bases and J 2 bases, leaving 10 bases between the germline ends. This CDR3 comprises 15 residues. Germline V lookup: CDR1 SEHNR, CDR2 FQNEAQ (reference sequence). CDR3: CASSLSRGGNQPQHF. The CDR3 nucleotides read TGTGCCAGCAGCTTATCCAGGGGTGGCAATCAGCCCCAGCATTTT.

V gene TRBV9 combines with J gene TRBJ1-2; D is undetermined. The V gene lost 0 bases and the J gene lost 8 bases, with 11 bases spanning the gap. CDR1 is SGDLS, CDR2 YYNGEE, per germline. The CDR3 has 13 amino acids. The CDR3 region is CASSVGPSGGYTF. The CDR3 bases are TGTGCCAGCAGCGTAGGTCCCTCGGGGGGCTACACCTTC.

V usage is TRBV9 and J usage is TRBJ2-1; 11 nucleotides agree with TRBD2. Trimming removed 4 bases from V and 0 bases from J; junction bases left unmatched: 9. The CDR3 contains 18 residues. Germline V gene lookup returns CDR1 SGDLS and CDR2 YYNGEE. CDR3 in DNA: TGTGCCAGCAGCCCCCGAATAGCGGGAGGGCGCTCCTACAATGAGCAGTTCTTC. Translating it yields CASSPRIAGGRSYNEQFF.

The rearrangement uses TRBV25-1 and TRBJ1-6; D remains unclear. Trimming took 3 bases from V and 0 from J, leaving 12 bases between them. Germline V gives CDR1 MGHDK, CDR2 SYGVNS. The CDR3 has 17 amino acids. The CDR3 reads CASSDGGRGSYNSPLHF. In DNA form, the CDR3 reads TGTGCCAGCAGTGACGGTGGGCGGGGCTCCTATAATTCACCCCTCCACTTT. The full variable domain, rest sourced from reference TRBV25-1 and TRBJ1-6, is EADIYQTPRYLVIGTGKKITLECSQTMGHDKMYWYQQDPGMELHLIHYSYGVNSTEKGDLSSESTVSRIRTEHFPLTLESARPSHTSQYLCASSDGGRGSYNSPLHFGNGTRLTVT.

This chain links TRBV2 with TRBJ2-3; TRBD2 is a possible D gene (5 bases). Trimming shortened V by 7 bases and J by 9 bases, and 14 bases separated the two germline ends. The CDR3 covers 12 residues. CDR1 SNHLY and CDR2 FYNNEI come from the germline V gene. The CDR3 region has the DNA TGTGCCAGCAAATATGGGGAGATGACGCAGTATTTT. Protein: CASKYGEMTQYF.

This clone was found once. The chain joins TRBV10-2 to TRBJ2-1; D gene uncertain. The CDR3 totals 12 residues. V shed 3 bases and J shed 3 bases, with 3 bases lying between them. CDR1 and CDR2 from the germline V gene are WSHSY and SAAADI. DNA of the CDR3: TGCGCCAGCAGTGACCTCTACAATGAGCAGTTCTTC. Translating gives CASSDLYNEQFF.

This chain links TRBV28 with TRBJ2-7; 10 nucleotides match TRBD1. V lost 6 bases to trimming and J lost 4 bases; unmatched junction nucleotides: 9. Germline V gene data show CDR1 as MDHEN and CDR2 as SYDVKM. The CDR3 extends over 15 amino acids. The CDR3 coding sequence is TGTGCCAGCAGATTGTCGGACAGGGGGAGGTACGAGCAGTACTTC. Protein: CASRLSDRGRYEQYF.

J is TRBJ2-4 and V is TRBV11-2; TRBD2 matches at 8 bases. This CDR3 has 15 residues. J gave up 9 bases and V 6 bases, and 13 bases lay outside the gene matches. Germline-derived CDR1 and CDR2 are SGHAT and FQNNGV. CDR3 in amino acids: CASSTEVAGRGIQYF. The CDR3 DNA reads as TGTGCCAGCAGTACCGAGGTAGCGGGGCGGGGCATTCAGTACTTC.

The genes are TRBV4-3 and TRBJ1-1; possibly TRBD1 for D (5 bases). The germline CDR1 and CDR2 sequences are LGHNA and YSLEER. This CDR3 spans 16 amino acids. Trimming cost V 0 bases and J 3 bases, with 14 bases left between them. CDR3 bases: TGCGCCAGCAGCCAAGAGATCGTGGGGGGGTACACTGAAGCTTTCTTT. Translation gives CASSQEIVGGYTEAFF.

Here the CDR3 reads CASTRQGGHEQFF. The CDR3 coding sequence is TGTGCCAGCACCCGACAGGGGGGTCATGAGCAGTTCTTC. V gene TRBV6-5 combines with J gene TRBJ2-1; 9 bases map to TRBD1. The germline V gene has CDR1 MNHEY and CDR2 SVGAGI. Germline trimming cut 7 bases from V and 8 bases from J; bases unmatched to any gene: 6. The CDR3 has 13 residues.

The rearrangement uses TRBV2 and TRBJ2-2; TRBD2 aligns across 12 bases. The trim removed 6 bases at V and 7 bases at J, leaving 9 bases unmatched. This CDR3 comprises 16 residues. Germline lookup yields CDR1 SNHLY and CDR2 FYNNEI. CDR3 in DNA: TGTGCCAGCAGCTCGACTAGCGGGGGTTGGGGCGGGGAGCTGTTTTTT. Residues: CASSSTSGGWGGELFF.